The next 12 T cell receptor beta chains were all read from a single sample in a study of blood T cell repertoires in COVID-19. This table comes from immunoSEQ multiplex PCR, and its TCRdb copy is limited to in-frame clones, with some not included. The profile shows about 99,000 clones, roughly 87% of them singletons. The sequenced sample was peripheral blood. Receptors were obtained from a woman older than 75 in a cohort sampled during active COVID-19.

The chain combines TRBV7-2 with TRBJ2-7; no firm D call. The V gene lost 5 bases and the J gene lost 0 bases, with 8 bases spanning the gap. CDR3 length equals 13 residues. CDR1 is SGHTA and CDR2 is FQGNSA in the germline V gene. The CDR3 loop reads CASSPTGSYEQYF. CDR3 sequence (DNA): TGTGCCAGCAGCCCAACTGGCTCCTACGAGCAGTACTTC.

A few counts support this clone. The chain recombines TRBV11-3 with TRBJ2-7; D possibly corresponds to TRBD2 (6 bases). This CDR3 comprises 16 residues. V was trimmed by 1 base and J by 0 bases, leaving 13 bases between them. Germline-derived CDR1 and CDR2 are SGHNT and YENEEA. CDR3 sequence reads: CASSLVDSGSSYEQYF. The CDR3 region has the DNA TGTGCCAGCAGCTTAGTAGATTCCGGGAGCTCCTACGAGCAGTACTTC.

CDR3 in DNA: TGTGCCAGCAGTTACCCGGGACTAGCGGGAGGTATCCTTTACGAGCAGTACTTC. Encoded protein: CASSYPGLAGGILYEQYF. V and J are TRBV6-2 or TRBV6-3 and TRBJ2-7; 15 positions agree with TRBD2. With V trimmed by 2 bases and J by 4 bases, 9 bases remained unmatched. Germline V lookup: CDR1 MNHEY, CDR2 SVGEGT. This CDR3 is built from 18 residues.

This clone appeared a single time. V usage is TRBV27 and J usage is TRBJ2-7; 7 bases fit TRBD1. Germline CDR1 is MNHEY and CDR2 is SMNVEV (reference sequence). The CDR3 is 15 amino acids. V dropped 6 bases and J dropped 2; count of bases not matched to a gene: 10. CDR3 amino acids: CASSLTDRATYEQYF. DNA for the CDR3: TGTGCCAGCAGCCTTACCGACAGGGCGACCTACGAGCAGTACTTC.

The CDR3 sequence: CASSFGEGTYEQYF. CDR3 nucleotide sequence: TGTGCCAGCAGCTTCGGGGAGGGAACTTACGAGCAGTACTTC. The chain combines TRBV7-9 with TRBJ2-7; 7 nucleotides line up with TRBD2. J lost 4 bases, V lost 3 bases, and 6 bases had no gene match. The V gene's germline CDR1 is SEHNR and CDR2 FQNEAQ (reference sequence). The CDR3 has 14 residues. The whole variable domain, remainder taken from reference TRBV7-9 and TRBJ2-7, is DTGVSQNPRHKITKRGQNVTFRCDPISEHNRLYWYRQTLGQGPEFLTYFQNEAQLEKSRLLSDRFSAERPKGSFSTLEIQRTEQGDSAMYLCASSFGEGTYEQYFGPGTRLTVT.

The chain employs TRBV19 and TRBJ1-5; D uncertain. The ends were cut back, 5 bases at V and 4 bases at J, with 12 bases in the middle. Per the germline V gene, CDR1 is LNHDA and CDR2 is SQIVND (reference sequence). The CDR3 sequence is 14 residues long. The CDR3 DNA is TGTGCCAGTAGTCCCGACGGACTGAATCAGCCCCAGCATTTT. This codes for CASSPDGLNQPQHF.

The rearrangement joins TRBV28 to TRBJ1-5, with D perhaps TRBD1 (5 bases). In germline, CDR1 is MDHEN, CDR2 SYDVKM. The ends were cut back, 6 bases at V and 4 bases at J, with 16 bases in the middle. The CDR3 has 15 amino acids. In DNA form, the CDR3 reads TGTGCCAGCAGCATTACCAGGGCCACTAATCAGCCCCAGCATTTT. Its translation: CASSITRATNQPQHF.

The chain joins TRBV15 to TRBJ1-5; D possibly corresponds to TRBD1 (6 bases). Germline CDR1 is LNHNV and CDR2 is YYDKDF (reference sequence). Trimming took 5 bases from V and 0 from J, leaving 11 bases between them. The CDR3 covers 15 residues. CDR3 sequence: CATSVGHLSNQPQHF. The CDR3, as DNA: TGTGCCACCAGCGTGGGACACCTTAGCAATCAGCCCCAGCATTTT. Full variable domain (outside the CDR3, taken from reference TRBV15 and TRBJ1-5): DAMVIQNPRYQVTQFGKPVTLSCSQTLNHNVMYWYQQKSSQAPKLLFHYYDKDFNNEADTPDNFQSRRPNTSFCFLDIRSPGLGDTAMYLCATSVGHLSNQPQHFGDGTRLSIL.

This chain uses TRBV7-2 with TRBJ2-2, with 14 bases that match TRBD2. J gave up 6 bases and V 4 bases, and 10 bases lay outside the gene matches. The CDR3 loop spans 18 amino acids. The V gene's germline CDR1 is SGHTA and CDR2 FQGNSA. The CDR3 loop is CASSSRLGTSGSAGELFF. CDR3 coding DNA: TGTGCCAGCAGCTCCCGACTCGGGACTAGCGGGAGTGCCGGGGAGCTGTTTTTT. Based on the CDR3 plus reference TRBV7-2 and TRBJ2-2, the full variable domain is GAGVSQSPSNKVTEKGKDVELRCDPISGHTALYWYRQSLGQGLEFLIYFQGNSAPDKSGLPSDRFSAERTGGSVSTLTIQRTQQEDSAVYLCASSSRLGTSGSAGELFFGEGSRLTVL.

The chain employs TRBV4-2 and TRBJ2-7, with TRBD2 matching 9 bases. Germline loops: CDR1 LGHNA, CDR2 YNFKEQ. V gave up 1 base and J gave up 3 bases; unmatched junction bases: 16. The CDR3 consists of 19 residues. The CDR3 loop is CASSQGETAVSGSSYEQYF. The CDR3 DNA reads as TGTGCCAGCAGCCAAGGGGAGACAGCCGTTAGCGGGAGTAGCTACGAGCAGTACTTC.

The chain is built from TRBV28 and TRBJ2-7, with a possible D match to TRBD2 (7 bases). V lost 5 bases, J lost 2 bases, and 19 bases lay in between. Per germline, CDR1 MDHEN and CDR2 SYDVKM. The CDR3 is made up of 16 amino acids. The CDR3 protein is CASSLGGASAPYEQYF. The CDR3 DNA is TGTGCCAGCAGTCTGGGGGGGGCGAGCGCCCCCTACGAGCAGTACTTC.

The chain joins TRBV29-1 to TRBJ1-2, with unresolved D. The V and J ends lost 7 bases and 2 bases respectively, with 11 bases between them. Germline CDR1 SQVTM, CDR2 ANQGSEA. The CDR3 is made up of 12 amino acids. The CDR3 bases are TGCAGCGCTGTCCCCTTGAACTATGGCTACACCTTC. The encoded protein is CSAVPLNYGYTF.